The 2 T cell receptor beta chains reported below all come from one sample, sequenced in a study of OX40 agonist ivuxolimab in advanced cancers. Measured with immunoSEQ multiplex PCR; TCRdb has only the in-frame clones, and not every one. The sample yields some 100,000 clones, around four fifths seen once. Sequences were derived from CD4+ or CD8+ T cells sorted from blood, sampled in a trial of the OX40 agonist ivuxolimab. The receptors originated from an adult with an advanced solid tumor such as melanoma, head and neck, liver or kidney cancer.

This clone was recorded only once. This sequence joins TRBV9 and TRBJ1-2; D is uncertain. CDR1 and CDR2 from the germline V gene are SGDLS and YYNGEE. CDR3 length: 11 residues. Trimming took off 6 bases at V and 2 bases at J, with 5 bases between the two ends. This chain's CDR3 is CASTNNYGYTF. In DNA, the CDR3 is TGTGCCAGCACGAACAACTATGGCTACACCTTC.

V gene TRBV15 combines with J gene TRBJ1-2; a weak D match, TRBD1 (5 bases). CDR1 and CDR2 (germline): LNHNV, YYDKDF (reference sequence). The CDR3 runs 13 residues. Deletions cut 11 bases from V and 4 bases from J, with 17 bases between. The CDR3 nucleotides are TGTGCCGTCCGAGGAGGGGCCTCCTATGGCTACACCTTC. Its translation: CAVRGGASYGYTF.